The subject of this entry is one TCR beta chain. Its antigen is currently not known. Per-nucleotide qualities are absent, and no much larger clonotype sits a single base away. The sample originates from a study of blood T cell repertoires in COVID-19 (TCRdb year 2020). Regarding the complete study: Samples from collaborators originated in the United States, Italy and Spain and spanned both the acute and convalescent phases of COVID-19. The prospective study material was composed of cDNA or gDNA derived from T cells, B-cell-depleted T cells, or PBMCs. The dataset comprised deeply sampled blood TCRbeta repertoires from subjects exposed to, actively infected with, or recovered from COVID-19. The repertoires were released in a freely available public database intended as a resource for research on the immune response to SARS-CoV-2. Samples came from the ongoing ImmuneRACE study (first 160 participants) plus 1,254 subjects from 6 global collaborators. Nearly every sample came with metadata listing a de-identified subject ID, COVID-19 status, age in years and sex. HLA class I and class II types, where available, came from metadata supplied by the sample provider rather than from assay-based typing. General findings and caveats noted by the study authors: Clinical and demographic metadata were provided uncurated, with the amount varying by source and participant.

The germline V gene encodes CDR1 SGHRS and CDR2 YFSETQ. The CDR3 has 14 amino acids, counting the end cysteine and phenylalanine. CDR3 DNA only is kept here, 42 bases in frame from base 1. V loses 3 bases at its end and J loses 4 bases; junction bases beyond the gene matches: 4. The immunoSEQ Assay, a bias-controlled multiplex PCR, was used to amplify TCRbeta CDR3 regions from genomic DNA. Per the authors' processing: The number of nucleated cells in each sample was estimated from the amplification of reference gene primers within the assay. To quantify the absolute abundance of each unique TCRbeta CDR3 rearrangement, sequence reads were collapsed and filtered. For each sample, productive Simpson clonality was calculated as the square root of Simpson's diversity index across productive rearrangements. TCRdb holds this immuneACCESS table with in-frame rearrangements only. Some clones are missing; in checked studies, unresolved V genes explain under half, and the rest has no known cause. V and J calls plus clone size are reproduced from that table; the DNA served to infer D and trimming. This sample has about 480,000 clones in its table, and about 89% of those were observed once. 7.5% to 9% of the sample comes from the top ten.

One collaborating source in Seattle enrolled patients during active infection and followed them longitudinally through the course of disease. Collaborating institutions collected whole blood in K2EDTA tubes following their own protocols. For TCRbeta analysis, collaborators shipped samples in one of three forms: frozen whole blood, isolated PBMCs, or DNA extracted from either of those sample types. This receptor was identified in a woman aged 45-65 years with COVID-19, enrolled during active disease. Sequences were obtained from peripheral blood. Recombination joined TRBV5-1 with TRBJ2-5; TRBD1 agrees with 9 junctional bases. The CDR3 region has the sequence CASSSPGQGETQYF. The nucleotide sequence reads as follows: TGCGCCAGCAGCTCCCCGGGACAGGGAGAGACCCAGTACTTC.